The 5 T cell receptor beta chains below were found in one sample sequenced in a study of CD8 T cells in Susac syndrome. Random hexamers primed reverse transcription of about 0.45 to 1 ug RNA. MiXCR, run by TCRdb on the immunoSEQ multiplex PCR reads, gives a single entry per CDR3 protein. The repertoire has about 120,000 distinct CDR3 sequences, about 94% of them found once; the top ten carry 0.28%. Sequences were obtained from CD8+ T cells from PBMCs. All receptors come from a human donor with Susac syndrome.

The V gene is TRBV15, the J gene TRBJ2-3; D remains unclear. This CDR3 is 18 amino acids long. The germline V gene has CDR1 LNHNV and CDR2 YYDKDF (reference sequence). V lost 0 bases and J lost 1, with 17 bases in between. The CDR3 spells CATSRDLGLRSGTDTQYF. In DNA, the CDR3 is TGTGCCACCAGCAGAGATCTGGGTCTTCGTTCGGGCACAGATACGCAGTATTTT.

The genes are TRBV9 and TRBJ2-5; the match to TRBD1 covers 8 bases. The CDR3 length is 16 residues. Germline trimming cut 7 bases from V and 5 bases from J; bases unmatched to any gene: 16. The V gene's germline CDR1 is SGDLS and CDR2 YYNGEE. The CDR3 loop reads CASAEPRTGRLETQYF. The CDR3 DNA reads TGTGCCAGCGCCGAACCCCGGACAGGGCGTTTGGAGACCCAGTACTTC.

This chain connects TRBV13 to TRBJ2-6; 7 bases match TRBD1. The CDR3 has 18 residues. The germline gives CDR1 PRHDT, CDR2 FYEKMQ (reference sequence). Unmatched junction bases numbered 13, after V lost 8 bases and J lost 0 bases. In DNA form, the CDR3 reads TGTGCCAGCGGACGTGGGGGACAGCCCGTCTCTGGGGCCAACGTCCTGACTTTC. As protein: CASGRGGQPVSGANVLTF.

This rearrangement joins TRBV27 to TRBJ2-4; D is unclear. There are 16 residues in the CDR3. The V gene's germline CDR1 is MNHEY and CDR2 SMNVEV (reference sequence). With 0 bases removed from V and 4 bases from J, the gap between germline ends came to 13 bases. The CDR3 bases are TGTGCCAGCAGTTTATCTCTCGGACGGATGAAAAACATTCAGTACTTC. Translated, it gives CASSLSLGRMKNIQYF.

This chain joins TRBV11-2 and TRBJ2-7; D not resolved. The CDR3 consists of 12 residues. Germline V CDR1 and CDR2: SGHAT, FQNNGV. Trimming left V 5 bases short and J 4 bases short, with 9 bases between. CDR3 protein: CASSIHGYEQYF. DNA of the CDR3: TGTGCCAGCAGCATACACGGGTACGAGCAGTACTTC.